This passage covers 17 T cell receptor beta chains from one sample sequenced in a study of cytomegalovirus exposure and HLA in healthy donors. The PCR made use of 60 Vbeta and 13 Jbeta primers. Clones were read by immunoSEQ multiplex PCR, and TCRdb kept only the in-frame ones, dropping some. This sample has approximately 110,000 clones; approximately 70% occur once, and the top ten carry 9.5% to 13%. Sequencing was carried out using PBMCs. These receptors originate from a man in his forties or fifties in good health and CMV-seropositive.

The rearrangement links TRBV19 to TRBJ1-5; possibly TRBD1 for D (6 bases). V shed 5 bases and J shed 1 base, with 15 bases lying between them. Germline-derived CDR1 and CDR2 are LNHDA and SQIVND (reference sequence). CDR3 size: 16 residues. In nucleotides, the CDR3 is TGTGCCAGTAGTTGGACTTGGACAGACAGCAATCAGCCCCAGCATTTT. Translating it yields CASSWTWTDSNQPQHF.

The chain joins TRBV30 to TRBJ2-1; D remains ambiguous. V was pared by 0 bases and J by 7 bases, with 7 bases between. Germline CDR1 is GTSNPN and CDR2 is SVGIG (reference sequence). There are 12 residues in the CDR3. CDR3 nucleotide sequence: TGTGCCTGGAGTGTACAGTGGAATGAGCAGTTCTTC. This translates into CAWSVQWNEQFF.

V gene TRBV11-1 combines with J gene TRBJ2-5; 10 bases map to TRBD1. The ends lost 6 bases at V and 5 bases at J; junction bases unmatched: 9. Per germline, CDR1 SGHAT and CDR2 FQDESV (reference sequence). The CDR3 sequence is 15 residues long. The CDR3 DNA reads as TGTGCCAGCAGTTTCGGGACAGGGGTGATGGAGACCCAGTACTTC. It codes for CASSFGTGVMETQYF.

In its sample, this clone was seen a few times. The rearrangement uses TRBV6-6 and TRBJ1-4; TRBD1 matches 10 bases. Losses at the gene ends were 5 bases for V and 0 bases for J; bases not matched to a gene: 3. This CDR3 spans 16 amino acids. Germline-derived CDR1 and CDR2 are MNHNY and SVGAGI (reference sequence). CDR3 sequence reads: CASSHGQGATNEKLFF. DNA for the CDR3: TGTGCCAGCAGTCACGGACAGGGGGCAACTAATGAAAAACTGTTTTTT.

The J gene is TRBJ2-7, the V gene TRBV7-8; 10 bases map to TRBD1. Trimming cost V 1 base and J 3 bases; bases outside gene matches: 6. Germline V CDR1 and CDR2: SGHVS, FQNEAQ. The CDR3 totals 16 residues. CDR3 in amino acids: CASSLEGQGFFYEQYV. CDR3 nucleotide sequence: TGTGCCAGCAGCTTAGAGGGACAGGGGTTTTTCTACGAGCAGTACGTC.

This clone was counted only a few times. The chain uses TRBV19 and TRBJ2-6; D unclear. The CDR3 is made up of 11 amino acids. Trimming took off 7 bases at V and 4 bases at J, with 2 bases between the two ends. Germline values: CDR1 LNHDA, CDR2 SQIVND (reference sequence). The CDR3 bases are TGTGCCAGTACGGGGGCCAACGTCCTGACTTTC. It codes for CASTGANVLTF.

This clone was counted between two and nine times. The chain recombines TRBV5-1 with TRBJ2-3; TRBD2 agrees at 8 bases. There are 14 residues in the CDR3. V was clipped by 7 bases and J by 4 bases; unmatched bases: 8. In germline, CDR1 is SGHRS, CDR2 YFSETQ. The CDR3 region has the DNA TGCGCCAGCTCGGTGGGTAGCGGGGCAGATACGCAGTATTTT. This gives the protein CASSVGSGADTQYF.

V usage is TRBV27 and J usage is TRBJ2-7, with D tentatively TRBD2 (6 bases). CDR3 length equals 12 residues. Trimming cost V 0 bases and J 6 bases, with 6 bases left between them. The germline gives CDR1 MNHEY, CDR2 SMNVEV (reference sequence). The CDR3 loop reads CASSLSGGEQYF. The CDR3 nucleotides read TGTGCCAGCAGTTTATCCGGGGGCGAGCAGTACTTC.

This chain connects TRBV4-2 to TRBJ2-1; 8 bases align to TRBD2. Germline CDR1 reads LGHNA; CDR2 reads YNFKEQ. CDR3 length: 17 amino acids. V shed 0 bases, J shed 2 bases, and the junction held 6 bases outside the gene matches. The CDR3 here is CASSQDRTSGPYNEQFF. The CDR3 DNA follows: TGTGCCAGCAGCCAAGATCGAACTAGCGGACCCTACAATGAGCAGTTCTTC.

This chain joins TRBV15 and TRBJ2-7; 9 bases match TRBD1. Unmatched junction bases numbered 3, after V lost 1 base and J lost 2 bases. Per germline, CDR1 LNHNV and CDR2 YYDKDF (reference sequence). The CDR3 is made up of 15 amino acids. The CDR3 nucleotides read TGTGCCACCAGCAGAGGGAGGACAGGGGCCTACGAGCAGTACGTC. This sequence encodes CATSRGRTGAYEQYV.

The chain recombines TRBV7-2 with TRBJ1-5; D remains ambiguous. Trimming removed 5 bases from V and 4 bases from J, with 12 bases in between. CDR1 and CDR2 from the germline V gene are SGHTA and FQGNSA. The CDR3 length is 14 residues. The CDR3 loop is CASSLNGVNQPQHF. The CDR3 bases are TGTGCCAGCAGCCTTAACGGGGTAAATCAGCCCCAGCATTTT. The complete variable domain, with remaining parts taken from reference TRBV7-2 and TRBJ1-5, reads GAGVSQSPSNKVTEKGKDVELRCDPISGHTALYWYRQSLGQGLEFLIYFQGNSAPDKSGLPSDRFSAERTGGSVSTLTIQRTQQEDSAVYLCASSLNGVNQPQHFGDGTRLSIL.

In this sample, this clone turned up once. V and J are TRBV27 and TRBJ1-5; D is unresolved. Germline V CDR1 and CDR2: MNHEY, SMNVEV (reference sequence). This CDR3 region has 14 residues. Trimming cost V 0 bases and J 0 bases, with 3 bases left between them. In DNA, the CDR3 is TGTGCCAGCAGTTTATCTTATAGCAATCAGCCCCAGCATTTT. It is translated as CASSLSYSNQPQHF.

This clone is a singleton in its sample. This rearrangement joins TRBV7-8 to TRBJ1-2, with D unresolved. CDR3 length: 15 residues. Germline V lookup: CDR1 SGHVS, CDR2 FQNEAQ. V dropped 2 bases and J dropped 4 bases, with 14 bases sitting between them. Here the CDR3 DNA reads TGTGCCAGCAGCTTATTGAACGGGGTGGGCTATGGCTACACCTTC. It translates to CASSLLNGVGYGYTF.

The chain couples TRBV5-1 to TRBJ1-1, with 8 bases identical to TRBD1. The CDR3 is made up of 15 amino acids. Trimming removed 1 base from V and 3 bases from J; junction bases left unmatched: 5. CDR1 is SGHRS, CDR2 YFSETQ, per germline. CDR3: CASSLQGAQDTEAFF. As DNA, the CDR3 is TGCGCCAGCAGCTTGCAGGGGGCTCAGGACACTGAAGCTTTCTTT.

This chain links TRBV19 with TRBJ1-2; a possible D gene is TRBD1 (5 bases). Trimming removed 7 bases at V and 2 bases at J, with 14 bases between. CDR1 is LNHDA and CDR2 is SQIVND in the germline V gene (reference sequence). The CDR3 is made up of 14 amino acids. The CDR3 nucleotides read TGTGCCAGTATAGCGGGACGGGGAAACTATGGCTACACCTTC. As protein: CASIAGRGNYGYTF.

The gene calls are TRBV4-3 and TRBJ2-7; weak D call: TRBD2 (6 bases). Trimming took off 0 bases at V and 6 bases at J, with 18 bases between the two ends. The germline CDR1 and CDR2 sequences are LGHNA and YSLEER. There are 16 residues in the CDR3. DNA for the CDR3: TGCGCCAGCAGCCAAGAATACAGCTCCGGGGGTCGCGAGCAGTACTTC. Protein: CASSQEYSSGGREQYF.

The chain couples TRBV28 to TRBJ1-1, with D tentatively TRBD1 (5 bases). The V and J ends lost 5 bases and 1 base respectively, with 23 bases between them. The CDR3 has 18 amino acids. CDR1 is MDHEN, CDR2 SYDVKM, per germline. This chain's CDR3 is CASSPFQGLEKANTEAFF. Written as DNA, the CDR3 is TGTGCCAGCAGTCCATTTCAGGGTCTAGAGAAGGCGAACACTGAAGCTTTCTTT.